This T cell receptor beta chain was identified in a study of blood T cell repertoires in COVID-19. As for the study in general: The samples span acute and convalescent COVID-19 from the United States, Italy and Spain. PBMCs, B-cell-depleted T cells, or T cells were the source of the cDNA or gDNA that made up the material.

Authors' data handling: Amplifying reference gene primers gave estimates of nucleated cell counts. Data came from immunoSEQ multiplex PCR; TCRdb stores just in-frame clones and leaves some out. D and trimming were read from the DNA, whereas the V and J calls and clone size are those reported in that table. The sample yields tens of thousands of clones, 74% seen once. The source material was peripheral blood. This receptor was obtained from a human donor with acute or convalescent COVID-19. The donor label of this sample is uncertain.

The CDR3 loop reads CASSHRDSQETQYF. CDR3 bases: TGTGCCAGCAGCCACCGGGACAGTCAAGAGACCCAGTACTTC. The chain carries TRBV11-3 and TRBJ2-5; 7 bases match TRBD1. CDR1 is SGHNT and CDR2 is YENEEA in the germline V gene. The junction had 5 bases not matched to a gene; V was cut back by 5 bases and J by 2 bases. The CDR3 is 14 residues long.